This T cell receptor (beta chain) came from a study of monozygotic twins with cystic fibrosis. This clone was recorded only once. The antigen is undetermined. TCRdb keeps only in-frame clones here, not all; method: immunoSEQ multiplex PCR. The sample includes approximately 17,000 clones, roughly 96% of them seen just once. V was pared by 2 bases and J by 5 bases, with 11 bases between. The CDR3 sequence is 14 residues long. Germline V CDR1 and CDR2: SGHRS, YFSETQ. Study-level results: V usage most resembled the co-twin in 13 of 16 pairs.

Input material: blood. This sequence originates from a girl aged 2 to 9 with cystic fibrosis. This sequence joins TRBV5-1 and TRBJ2-1; D is unresolved. This chain's CDR3 is CASSLLEADNEQFF. CDR3 nucleotide sequence: TGCGCCAGCAGCTTACTGGAAGCAGACAATGAGCAGTTCTTC.